This TCR beta chain was recovered during a study of T cell repertoires in cytomegalovirus infection. Looking at the study overall: Newly reported HLA-C-restricted and thoroughly characterized HLA-B-restricted CMV epitopes were employed.

This clonotype was detected many times. Its antigen remains unknown. TCRdb passed the reads through MiXCR, listing each CDR3 protein once. The sample consists of approximately 1,000,000 distinct CDR3 sequences, 30% to 40% of them appearing once. Germline assignment: CDR1 SGHVS and CDR2 FNYEAQ. V was trimmed by 7 bases and J by 3 bases, leaving 15 bases between them. The CDR3 spans 14 residues. The sequences come from cultured CD8+ T cells from PBMCs, collected from culture after CMV antigen stimulation. The clonotype comes from a human donor in good health (CMV status not recorded). Some clones in this sample may be carry-over from other donors' samples. The chain uses TRBV7-6 and TRBJ1-1; D uncertain. The DNA for the CDR3 is TGTGCCAGCACCCTAACCCCCTTTGACACTGAAGCTTTCTTT. Protein product: CASTLTPFDTEAFF. The variable domain in full, completed from reference TRBV7-6 and TRBJ1-1, reads GAGVSQSPRYKVTKRGQDVALRCDPISGHVSLYWYRQALGQGPEFLTYFNYEAQQDKSGLPNDRFSAERPEGSISTLTIQRTEQRDSAMYRCASTLTPFDTEAFFGQGTRLTVV.